The sequence of this TCR beta chain was determined in a study of shared clonotypes between healthy human individuals. Study-wide points: Inspection by rarefaction showed sorted-subset sequencing to be incomplete despite large depth. In a few donors, around 4.8% of naive CD4 clonotypes appeared in common.

Trimming cost V 4 bases and J 7 bases; bases outside gene matches: 8. CDR1 and CDR2 (germline): SGHRS, YFSETQ. This CDR3 has 14 residues. As regards this clone: Its antigen is still unknown. The identical CDR3 is also encoded by other nucleotide sequences in the sample.

How the authors handled the data: Junction-only sequences produced by ImmunoSEQ had no quality scores, so filtering differed. Sequencing used immunoSEQ multiplex PCR; TCRdb keeps in-frame clones, though not all of them. The V and J calls and clone size were taken over from that table, and D and trimming were inferred from the DNA. The sample lists 600,000 to 800,000 clones, about two thirds occurring once. Those who donated were healthy HIV-negative adults, with no recent acute infections or vaccinations reported. The rearrangement uses TRBV5-1 and TRBJ1-3; 7 bases agree with TRBD1. The sequencing sample was made of memory CD4+ T cells sorted from blood. As for subset: CD45RA-negative fraction. This receptor was taken from a woman between 25 and 40 years old in good health. The CDR3 bases are TGCGCCAGCAGCAAAGGGACAGCCGGGAACACCATATATTTT. Residues: CASSKGTAGNTIYF.